This T cell receptor beta chain was found in a study of OX40 agonist ivuxolimab in advanced cancers. The wider study: Patients received intravenous ivuxolimab every 2 weeks at 0.01 to 10 mg/kg.

Method: immunoSEQ multiplex PCR; TCRdb's copy keeps in-frame clones and lacks some. This sample has some 67,000 clones, with approximately 80% found just once. Germline V gene lookup returns CDR1 SGHTA and CDR2 FQGTGA. J was trimmed by 3 bases and V by 2 bases; bases with no gene match: 2. The CDR3 has 16 residues. About this clone itself: Its antigen is currently unknown.

Overall study results and limits: Some of the lowest clonal expansion was seen in partial responders at 0.1-3.0 mg/kg. Clonal expansion was seen in CD4+ and CD8+ blood T cells by week 6 at 0.1 to 3.0 mg/kg. Fewer expanded clones were found on average in CD4+ than in CD8+ T cells.

V usage is TRBV7-3 and J usage is TRBJ1-6, with TRBD1 identical over 9 bases. The receptor was derived from an adult with an advanced solid tumor such as melanoma, head and neck, liver or kidney cancer. Sample: CD4+ or CD8+ T cells sorted from blood, taken in a trial of the OX40 agonist ivuxolimab. CDR3 sequence reads: CASSLGQGFYNSPLHF. For the CDR3, the DNA is TGTGCCAGCAGCTTAGGACAGGGGTTCTATAATTCACCCCTCCACTTT.